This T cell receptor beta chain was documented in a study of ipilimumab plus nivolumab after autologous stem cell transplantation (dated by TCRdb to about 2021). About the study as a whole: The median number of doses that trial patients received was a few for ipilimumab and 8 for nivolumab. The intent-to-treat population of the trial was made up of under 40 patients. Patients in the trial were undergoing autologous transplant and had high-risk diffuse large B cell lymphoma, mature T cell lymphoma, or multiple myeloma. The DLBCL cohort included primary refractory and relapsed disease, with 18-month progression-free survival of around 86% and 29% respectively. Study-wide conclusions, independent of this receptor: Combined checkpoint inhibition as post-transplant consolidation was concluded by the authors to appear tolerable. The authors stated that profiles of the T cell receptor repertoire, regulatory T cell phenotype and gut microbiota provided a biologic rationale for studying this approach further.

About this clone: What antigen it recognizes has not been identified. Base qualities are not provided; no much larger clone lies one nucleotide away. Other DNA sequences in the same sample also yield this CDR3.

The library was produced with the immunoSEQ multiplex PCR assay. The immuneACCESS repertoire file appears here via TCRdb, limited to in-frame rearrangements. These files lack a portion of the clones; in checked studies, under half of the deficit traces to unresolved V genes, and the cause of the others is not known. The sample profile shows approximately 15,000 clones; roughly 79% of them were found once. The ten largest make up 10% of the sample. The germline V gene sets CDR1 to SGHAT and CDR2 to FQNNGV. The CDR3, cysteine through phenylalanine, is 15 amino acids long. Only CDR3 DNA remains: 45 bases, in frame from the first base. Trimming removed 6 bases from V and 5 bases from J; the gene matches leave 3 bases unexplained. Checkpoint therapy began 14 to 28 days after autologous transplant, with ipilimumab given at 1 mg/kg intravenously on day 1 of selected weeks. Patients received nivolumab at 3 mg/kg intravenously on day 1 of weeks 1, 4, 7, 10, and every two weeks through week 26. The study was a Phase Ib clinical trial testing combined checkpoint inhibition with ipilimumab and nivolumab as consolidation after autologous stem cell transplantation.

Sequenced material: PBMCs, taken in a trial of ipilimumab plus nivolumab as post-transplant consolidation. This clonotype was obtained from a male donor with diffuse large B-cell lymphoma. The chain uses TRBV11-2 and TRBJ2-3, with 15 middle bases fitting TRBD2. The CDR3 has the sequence CASRRGLAGGDTQYF. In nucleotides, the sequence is TGTGCCAGCAGACGGGGACTAGCGGGGGGAGATACGCAGTATTTT.